This T cell receptor (beta chain) originates from a study of chemoradiotherapy in HPV16-positive cancers. Broader study findings: The functional HPV-specific definition rests on just a couple of HPV16-positive patients. Candidate HPV-specific clones and E7-related TCR motifs grew in tumor during treatment.

Worth noting for this clone: Its specificity is unknown.

Only in-frame clones appear in the TCRdb table, and some are missing; sequencing was by immunoSEQ multiplex PCR. This sample has under 15,000 clones, with around 87% found just once. This specimen was blood, taken from a patient who underwent chemoradiotherapy. The receptor comes from a human donor with HPV-associated anogenital cancer.

CDR3 sequence reads: CAWSQGVQIPEAFF. The CDR3 coding sequence is TGTGCCTGGAGTCAAGGAGTCCAGATACCTGAAGCTTTCTTT. V usage is TRBV30 and J usage is TRBJ1-1, with D hard to call. The V end lost 2 bases, the J end lost 6 bases, and 16 bases lay between the germline ends. The CDR3 has 14 amino acids. Germline V gives CDR1 GTSNPN, CDR2 SVGIG (reference sequence).